This T cell receptor beta chain was observed in a study of neurological immune-mediated disorders. General study findings and limits: Across subjects, expanded clones had no CDR3 amino acid sequences in common, pointing to private repertoires in all groups. TCR clonal expansion peaked in HTLV-1-associated myelopathy patients and was lowest in multiple sclerosis patients.

TCRdb recomputed calls from the 5' RACE reads with MiXCR, one row per CDR3 protein. The sample lists 55,000 or so distinct CDR3 sequences, 4% occurring once. This CDR3 contains 13 residues. V lost 3 bases and J lost 1, with 5 bases in between. Looked up from germline, CDR1 is SGHRS and CDR2 is YFSETQ. This clonotype was seen many times. Antigen specificity is unknown. The sequenced sample consisted of CD4+ T cells from blood. The origin of this receptor is a woman aged 40 to 50 with multiple sclerosis. The chain links TRBV5-1 to TRBJ1-5; a weak D match, TRBD1 (5 bases). The CDR3 DNA reads as TGCGCCAGCAGCTGGGACAGCAATCAGCCCCAGCATTTT. Residues: CASSWDSNQPQHF.